The rows below give T cell receptor beta chains drawn from one sample of a study of cytomegalovirus exposure and HLA in healthy donors. Sequenced by immunoSEQ multiplex PCR; TCRdb stores in-frame clones only, minus some. The sample lists around 130,000 clones; 70% to 85% were seen once. The sample was PBMCs. Receptor source: a woman aged 18-29 years in good health and CMV-seropositive. The CDR3 runs from the conserved cysteine through the conserved F or W. The order of the fields is J gene, V gene, D gene, clone size, CDR3 DNA, CDR3 protein. The D gene is left open where the match is weak. Clone size appears in some rows only: once, few, many, or a class for an expanded clone.

TRBJ1-2	TRBV7-9	.	.	TGTTCCAGCAGCTTAGAGGAGGAGCGCTACACCTTC	CSSSLEEERYTF
TRBJ2-3	TRBV25-1	TRBD2	.	TGTGCCAGCGCGAGCGGGGGGGCGGGAGATACGCAGTATTTT	CASASGGAGDTQYF
TRBJ2-3	TRBV4-2	.	.	TGTGCCAGCAGCCGGGGGCCGAGCACAGATACGCAGTATTTT	CASSRGPSTDTQYF
TRBJ1-4	TRBV19	.	.	TGTGCCAGTAGTATTACTTGGAGCGGTGATGAAAAACTGTTTTTT	CASSITWSGDEKLFF
TRBJ2-1	TRBV11-3	.	.	TGTGCCAGCAGCTTCGGCGGCTCCTACAATGAGCAGTTCTTC	CASSFGGSYNEQFF
TRBJ1-2	TRBV7-9	TRBD1	.	TGTTCCAGCAGCCCCTGGGGACAGGGGCGCCCCAACTATGGCTACACCTTC	CSSSPWGQGRPNYGYTF
TRBJ2-1	TRBV7-3	TRBD2	once	TGTGCCAGCAGCCTCGACCCTAGCGGCTACAATGAGCAGTTCTTC	CASSLDPSGYNEQFF
TRBJ2-1	TRBV5-4	TRBD2	.	TGTGCCAGCAGTCAATCTAGCGGGGGGGGGTATGAGCAGTTCTTC	CASSQSSGGGYEQFF
TRBJ2-3	TRBV29-1	TRBD2	.	TGCAGCGTTGAAATAGCGGGGGATCCACCAGATACGCAGTATTTT	CSVEIAGDPPDTQYF
TRBJ2-7	TRBV19	TRBD1	.	TGTGCCAGTAGTTCGACCGGGACAGCCTACGAGCAGTACTTC	CASSSTGTAYEQYF
TRBJ1-5	TRBV19	TRBD1	.	TGTGCCAGTAGTACCGGACAGGGGGACAGCAATCAGCCCCAGCATTTT	CASSTGQGDSNQPQHF
TRBJ1-5	TRBV11-3	.	.	TGTGCCAGCAGAGGGGGGGAGCCCCAGCATTTT	CASRGGEPQHF
TRBJ2-1	TRBV7-9	.	.	TGTGCCAGCAGCTTAGTGGGGGGCTCCTACAATGAGCAGTTCTTC	CASSLVGGSYNEQFF
TRBJ1-4	TRBV25-1	.	.	TGTGCCAGCAGTGCAAGGACAGCAACTAATGAAAAACTGTTTTTT	CASSARTATNEKLFF
TRBJ2-3	TRBV7-9	.	.	TGTGCCAGCAGCCGGGGGGCCTTTGGCGCAGATACGCAGTATTTT	CASSRGAFGADTQYF
TRBJ2-7	TRBV5-5	.	.	TGTGCCAGCAGCACCCCTTACGAGCAGTACTTC	CASSTPYEQYF
TRBJ1-6	TRBV6-1	TRBD1	.	TGTGCCAGCAGTGAATCTGCTTGGACAGGGGGCTATAATTCACCCCTCCACTTT	CASSESAWTGGYNSPLHF
TRBJ1-2	TRBV14	.	.	TGTGCCAGCAGCGAACAGGGAGCTGGCTACACCTTC	CASSEQGAGYTF
TRBJ2-7	TRBV5-1	TRBD1	.	TGCGCCAGCAGCTTTCCGGGACAGGGCTACGAGCAGTACTTC	CASSFPGQGYEQYF
TRBJ1-1	TRBV7-6	.	.	TGTGCCAGCAGCTTAGACATCCCGACACAGGGGAACACTGAAGCTTTCTTT	CASSLDIPTQGNTEAFF
TRBJ2-5	TRBV28	.	.	TGTGCCAGCAGTCCCCAGGCGTGGGAGACCCAGTACTTC	CASSPQAWETQYF
TRBJ2-7	TRBV4-1	.	.	TGCGCCAGCAGCCAAGTGCAGGGCAGCTCCTACGAGCAGTACTTC	CASSQVQGSSYEQYF
TRBJ2-1	TRBV27	TRBD2	few	TGTGCCAGCAGTTTCGGGGGGGGATTTTACAATGAGCAGTTCTTC	CASSFGGGFYNEQFF
TRBJ2-5	TRBV6-1	TRBD2	.	TGTGCCAGCAGTGAAGCCTCTAGCGGGGGGTTACAAGAGACCCAGTACTTC	CASSEASSGGLQETQYF
TRBJ1-2	TRBV5-4	TRBD1	.	TGTGCCAGCAGCTTACAGGGGGCCGCGGTCTATGGCTACACCTTC	CASSLQGAAVYGYTF
TRBJ1-1	TRBV18	.	.	TGTGCCAGCTCACCACGGGGGGGGCCTGAAGCTTTCTTT	CASSPRGGPEAFF
TRBJ1-4	TRBV7-9	.	once	TGTGCCAGCAGCTACACCAGGGGAGTAGGTAATGAAAAACTGTTTTTT	CASSYTRGVGNEKLFF
TRBJ2-5	TRBV7-6	TRBD1	.	TGTGCCAGCAGCTTAAGGGGGCTGGAGACCCAGTACTTC	CASSLRGLETQYF